The sequence of this T cell receptor (beta chain) was determined in a study of Graves' ophthalmopathy and Graves' hyperthyroidism listed by TCRdb under 2018. Regarding the study in general: Peripheral blood was collected before any treatment was given, at the time of initial diagnosis. The independent validation cohort included approximately 19 hyperthyroidism patients plus 17 patients who later progressed from hyperthyroidism to ophthalmopathy. Following sampling, methimazole starting at 30 mg daily was administered to hyperthyroidism patients, and high-dose intravenous methylprednisolone was administered to ophthalmopathy patients. The 100 or so discovery patients were divided at random into training and test sets in a 7:3 ratio. A discovery set of 95 to 100 patients (around 45 ophthalmopathy, 55 to 60 stable hyperthyroidism) was enrolled to explore V-J signatures distinguishing ophthalmopathy from hyperthyroidism. T-cell repertoires of thyroid tissue and blood were compared in more than 5 hyperthyroidism patients. In total, approximately 130 blood samples were TCR-sequenced: fewer than 50 ophthalmopathy, approximately 80 hyperthyroidism and some 17 hyperthyroidism-to-ophthalmopathy patients. To tell Graves' ophthalmopathy apart from Graves' hyperthyroidism, and to predict which patients would progress to ophthalmopathy, the study relied on TCR beta repertoire signatures.

This clonotype has ten or more counts. What this receptor recognizes is not known. Qualities for individual bases were not recorded, and no much larger clone is one base off. For repertoire sequencing, TCR beta CDR3 regions were amplified from RNA transcripts. HTBI primers and the Qiagen OneStep RT-PCR kit were used in a first-round RT-PCR, which was followed by a second-round multiplex PCR, size selection and purification. The libraries underwent paired-end sequencing with 100 bp reads on an Illumina HiSeq2000. Regarding the original processing steps: SOAPnuke was used for read processing, and reads with adapters, uncalled bases, a mean Phred below 15, or no exact constant-primer or identifier match were discarded. High-quality paired reads were merged with COPE v1.2.5. Each unique nucleotide sequence was treated as a clonotype, and MiTCR v1.1 was used to align the clonotypes to the IMGT TRB V, D and J references. The analysis was limited to V-J combinations with a frequency above 0.0001, which together covered 99.2% of repertoires. For each V-J combination, a TCR clonal expansion and chaos score was defined as F50 clonal expansion divided by the chaos observed in the TCRdist matrix. Welch's t-statistics and random forest were used to reduce features to about 14 V-J combinations, which were fed into a naive Bayes classifier. Thyroid-blood repertoire similarity was quantified with the Morisita-Horn index. In-frame beta chains were kept once TCRdb had trimmed the public reads at Q25 with fastp and called clones with MiXCR. CDR3 protein sequences are deduplicated, and each keeps its most common genes and DNA. The authors' filters were not applied to this entry. The sample yields 150,000 to 200,000 distinct CDR3 sequences; roughly 36% were counted once. Jointly, the top ten make up less than 9.5% of the sample.

Trimming removed 6 bases from V and 2 bases from J; the gene matches leave 5 bases unexplained. Counted from cysteine to phenylalanine, this CDR3 has 15 amino acids. Of the read, only the CDR3 DNA is kept; its 45 bases are in frame from base 1. Ophthalmopathy patients were characterized by moderately to severely active disease, a Clinical Activity Score of at least 3, a NOSPECS grade of at least 4, and a disease duration under 3 months. Patients with other autoimmune diseases, uncontrolled infections, pregnancy or lactation were excluded. Diagnosis relied on clinical symptoms, serum thyroxine, TRAb, thyroid ultrasound and orbital computed tomography. PBMCs were isolated from about 10 ml of fresh peripheral blood by Ficoll-Paque density gradient centrifugation. Total RNA was extracted with Trizol reagent and quality-checked on an Agilent 2100 Bioanalyzer. What the study reported, not specific to this receptor: Most expanded thyroid clonotypes with frequency above 0.001 were also detected in blood, suggesting blood repertoires may reflect the thyroid immune response. Sample size was not statistically predetermined, and group allocation was not concealed from the investigators. In cross-validation, the 13-signature model distinguished ophthalmopathy from stable hyperthyroidism with nearly 90% sensitivity and about 81% specificity, while in the test set the corresponding values were roughly 80% and 75%. In validation, the model predicted ophthalmopathy progression with more than 70% sensitivity and around 72% specificity; 12 predicted patients were CT-confirmed with GO in a median of around 6.5 months.

This chain is built from TRBV12-3 or TRBV12-4 and TRBJ1-1, with 11 bases aligning to TRBD1. Sequencing used peripheral blood. The receptor comes from a man between 25 and 39 years old with Graves' ophthalmopathy. Donor details come from another sample of the same person, matched by shared clones. The DNA is TGTGCCAGCAGACTAGGGACAGGGGGAAACACTGAAGCTTTCTTT. Its product reads: CASRLGTGGNTEAFF.